The following is a T cell receptor beta chain sequence with its context. Its antigen remains unidentified. No base qualities exist here, and no much larger clone lies one base off it. The V end gives up 6 bases and the J end 6 bases, leaving 16 bases in the junction not matched to a gene. The CDR3, from cysteine to phenylalanine, totals 16 residues. This entry keeps only the CDR3 DNA: 48 bases, framed from base 1. Reading the germline V gene (reference sequence) gives CDR1 LNHDA and CDR2 SQIVND. Using the deep immunoSEQ assay, multiplex PCR amplified TCR CDR3 regions from genomic DNA. Extracted genomic DNA from each cell subset was spread evenly across all wells of several immunoSEQ 96-well plates, with each plate serving as a replicate. For sorted subsets, each replicate PCR was loaded with roughly 200 ng genomic DNA, equivalent to 30,000 or so T cell genomes. Purified libraries were quantified with a Qubit 3.0 fluorometer, sized on a Bioanalyzer 2100, and re-quantified with the KAPA Library Quantification kit. Each immunoSEQ 96-well plate was sequenced on its own single-read 150-cycle Illumina NextSeq 550 flow cell. Per the original workflow: The immunoSEQ output contained only junctional sequences without quality scores, so filtering could not match that applied to full-length reads. To assign V/J genes and CDR3, sequences were annotated using PyIR, a Python wrapper for IgBLAST v1.9, with IMGT germline references. Reads were filtered out if the reads had weak V/J assignments (E-value above 1e-6), no CDR3, stop codons, out-of-frame junctions, or ambiguous translated residues. V3J clonotypes were defined by identical inferred V gene, J gene, and CDR3 amino acid sequence. The percentage overlap between two repertoires was calculated by dividing the number of shared unique clonotypes by the size of the smaller repertoire. Richness of each repertoire was evaluated using RTK rarefaction, the Chao1 estimator, and Recon v2.1 estimates of unobserved clonotypes. OLGA was used to compute generation probabilities for all TCRbeta clonotypes that the gDNA method yielded from a few donors. The table comes from immuneACCESS by way of TCRdb, which keeps in-frame sequences with V and J called. Part of the clones is missing from these tables; in studies checked, under half for an unresolved V gene and the rest for unknown reasons. V, J and clone size derive from that table, while D and trimming were established from the DNA sequence. This sample has around 1.5 million clones in its table, and 95% to 99% of those were observed once. Clones ranked in the top ten supply about 0.42% of the sample.

The source of the sample is a study of shared clonotypes between healthy human individuals (TCRdb year 2020). About the full investigation: A couple of women and a few men aged 18 to 49 years were included in the cohort. Per donor, three plates each were used for CD4 naive and CD4 memory, two for CD8 naive, and one for CD8 memory. To estimate repertoire size and how much clonotype sharing occurs between individuals, the study deeply sequenced the blood TCR repertoires of 4 to 6 healthy adults. To increase sequencing depth and limit assay-specific biases, TCR repertoire library preparation and sequencing were carried out by different laboratories using diverse techniques. Leukapheresis yielded between about 0.94 and 8.9 billion PBMCs per donor.

The donors were healthy, HIV-negative adults who had no recently reported acute infections or vaccinations. Only Caucasian adults living in Nashville, Tennessee, USA were represented among the donors. CD4+ T cells were enriched by magnetic negative selection; naive cells were then positively selected on CD45RA, and the negative fraction formed the memory subset. Blood was obtained by leukapheresis, after which PBMCs were separated by Ficoll-Histopaque density gradient centrifugation and cryopreserved in liquid nitrogen vapor phase. Analytical flow cytometry was used to check the purity and quantity of each magnetically sorted T cell population. Genomic DNA was isolated from each sorted fraction and quantified by UV absorbance on a Nanodrop 2000c. Overall study outcomes, separate from this receptor: Pairwise subsampling indicated that sequencing depth was expected to affect the degree of clonotype sharing among donors. Higher generation probabilities were observed for clonotypes shared by all four sorted-subset donors than for non-shared clonotypes. Estimated clonotype richness was generally larger for naive than for memory subsets. Across four donors, about 4.5% of naive CD4, approximately 3.5% of naive CD8, 2% to 2.5% of memory CD4, and roughly 0.41% of memory CD8 clonotypes were shared. Because the study included a small number of donors, the genetic and exposure-history diversity represented was limited. Only blood was sampled, and tissue TCR repertoires likely differ from those in blood. Incomplete sequencing was indicated by rarefaction of sorted-subset datasets, despite the large sequencing depth.

The TCR originated in a man aged 25-45 years in good health. This sequence uses TRBV19 and TRBJ2-7; 8 nucleotides in the junction match TRBD2. What was sequenced was naive CD4+ T cells sorted from blood. In the paper's terms, the cell subset or site label means: CD45RA+ positively selected. CDR3 region: CASSQLPGTSIPEQYF. The nucleotide sequence reads TGTGCCAGTAGCCAACTCCCCGGGACTAGTATACCCGAGCAGTACTTC.